This T cell receptor beta chain was identified during a study of blood T cell repertoires in COVID-19. In the study overall: The study drew acute and convalescent COVID-19 samples from the United States, Italy and Spain.

Sequencing was performed with immunoSEQ multiplex PCR; in TCRdb, only in-frame clones are kept and a portion is missing. The sample lists about 100,000 clones, around four fifths occurring once. V was pared by 6 bases and J by 3 bases, with 15 bases between. Looked up from germline, CDR1 is LNHDA and CDR2 is SQIVND (reference sequence). The CDR3 loop spans 15 amino acids. This chain joins TRBV19 and TRBJ1-5, with D perhaps TRBD1 (6 bases). The source is a woman between 65 and 79 years old with acute or convalescent COVID-19. The specimen sequenced was peripheral blood. CDR3 sequence: CASRTGQGLNQPQHF. In nucleotides, the CDR3 is TGTGCCAGTAGGACGGGGCAGGGGCTCAATCAGCCCCAGCATTTT. Using reference TRBV19 and TRBJ1-5 for the parts outside the CDR3, the full variable domain is DGGITQSPKYLFRKEGQNVTLSCEQNLNHDAMYWYRQDPGQGLRLIYYSQIVNDFQKGDIAEGYSVSREKKESFPLTVTSAQKNPTAFYLCASRTGQGLNQPQHFGDGTRLSIL.